A single sample gave rise to the 16 T cell receptor beta chains below, sequenced in a study of cytomegalovirus exposure and HLA in healthy donors. 60 Vbeta and 13 Jbeta primers were used in PCR. Produced via immunoSEQ multiplex PCR; TCRdb's table is partial and in-frame only. The repertoire holds some 120,000 clones, roughly 70% seen once, with roughly 10% in the top ten. Material: PBMCs. Source of these receptors: a man aged 25-45 years in good health and CMV-seropositive.

This chain links TRBV21-1 with TRBJ2-3; TRBD1 reflects the table's D call only, with no check against the DNA. TRBV21-1 is marked as a pseudogene. This CDR3 contains 14 residues. Here the CDR3 reads CASSKETVTDTQYF. DNA for the CDR3: TGTGCCAGCAGCAAAGAGACAGTCACAGATACGCAGTATTTT.

The chain recombines TRBV2 with TRBJ1-2, with 8 bases aligning to TRBD1. The V segment lost 6 bases and the J segment 5 bases; nucleotides outside the gene matches: 5. This CDR3 comprises 13 residues. Germline CDR1 SNHLY, CDR2 FYNNEI. CDR3 loop: CASRGTGRYGYTF. The DNA of the CDR3 is TGTGCCAGCAGAGGGACAGGCAGGTATGGCTACACCTTC.

The CDR3 sequence: CASTPASGGLGKTQYF. CDR3 DNA: TGTGCCAGCACTCCTGCTAGCGGGGGCCTTGGGAAGACCCAGTACTTC. The rearrangement joins TRBV9 to TRBJ2-5; 10 bases fit TRBD2. The J segment lost 6 bases and the V segment lost 6 bases, leaving 14 bases of the junction unmatched. Germline V lookup: CDR1 SGDLS, CDR2 YYNGEE. The CDR3 consists of 16 residues.

The chain recombines TRBV11-3 with TRBJ2-3, with D hard to call. Germline lookup yields CDR1 SGHNT and CDR2 YENEEA. Trimming pared 4 bases from V and 5 bases from J, leaving 7 bases between. This CDR3 spans 12 amino acids. The CDR3 DNA reads as TGTGCCAGCAGCTCGACGGGAGATACGCAGTATTTT. Translation: CASSSTGDTQYF. The entire variable domain, with the rest obtained from reference TRBV11-3 and TRBJ2-3, is as follows: EAGVVQSPRYKIIEKKQPVAFWCNPISGHNTLYWYLQNLGQGPELLIRYENEEAVDDSQLPKDRFSAERLKGVDSTLKIQPAELGDSAVYLCASSSTGDTQYFGPGTRLTVL.

This clone was counted between two and nine times. The genes are TRBV5-4 and TRBJ1-1; TRBD1 might be the D (5 bases). The CDR3 has 15 amino acids. Germline V gene sequence: CDR1 SGHNT, CDR2 YYREEE (reference sequence). V lost 4 bases and J 5 bases, leaving 18 bases between the germline ends. In nucleotides, the CDR3 is TGTGCCAGCAGCCGACAAGGACGGGGGAGTACTGAAGCTTTCTTT. This sequence encodes CASSRQGRGSTEAFF. Using reference TRBV5-4 and TRBJ1-1 for the parts outside the CDR3, the full variable domain is ETGVTQSPTHLIKTRGQQVTLRCSSQSGHNTVSWYQQALGQGPQFIFQYYREEENGRGNFPPRFSGLQFPNYSSELNVNALELDDSALYLCASSRQGRGSTEAFFGQGTRLTVV.

This chain joins TRBV2 and TRBJ2-5; weak D call: TRBD2 (5 bases). Germline V CDR1 and CDR2: SNHLY, FYNNEI. The V end was cut by 5 bases, the J end by 0 bases, with 10 bases between. The CDR3 runs 14 residues. Here the CDR3 reads CASSRGYYQETQYF. The CDR3 DNA reads as TGTGCCAGCAGTCGCGGGTACTACCAAGAGACCCAGTACTTC. The full variable domain, completed using reference TRBV2 and TRBJ2-5, is EPEVTQTPSHQVTQMGQEVILRCVPISNHLYFYWYRQILGQKVEFLVSFYNNEISEKSEIFDDQFSVERPDGSNFTLKIRSTKLEDSAMYFCASSRGYYQETQYFGPGTRLLVL.

The rearrangement links TRBV30 to TRBJ2-5; TRBD2 might be the D (7 bases). Trimming took 5 bases from V and 2 from J, leaving 9 bases between them. Germline values: CDR1 GTSNPN, CDR2 SVGIG (reference sequence). The CDR3 is made up of 12 amino acids. The CDR3: CAWAGAQETQYF. The CDR3 DNA reads as TGTGCCTGGGCGGGGGCTCAAGAGACCCAGTACTTC.

The chain carries TRBV27 and TRBJ2-2; D gene ambiguous. V was shortened by 2 bases and J by 3 bases, with 7 bases between the two germline ends. Germline V lookup: CDR1 MNHEY, CDR2 SMNVEV (reference sequence). The CDR3 consists of 14 residues. CDR3 loop: CASSLRRYTGELFF. CDR3 bases: TGTGCCAGCAGTTTACGTAGATACACCGGGGAGCTGTTTTTT.

This rearrangement joins TRBV25-1 to TRBJ2-1; D is perhaps TRBD2 (5 bases). The germline V gene has CDR1 MGHDK and CDR2 SYGVNS. The CDR3 has 16 residues. V lost 4 bases, J lost 0 bases, and 13 bases lay in between. The CDR3 DNA reads TGTGCCAGCAGTGGCCGTGCCGGGGTCTCCTACAATGAGCAGTTCTTC. Protein product: CASSGRAGVSYNEQFF.

The chain uses TRBV7-9 and TRBJ1-5, with 8 positions matching TRBD1. This CDR3 comprises 17 residues. Unmatched junction bases numbered 8, after V lost 1 base and J lost 3 bases. The V gene's germline CDR1 is SEHNR and CDR2 FQNEAQ (reference sequence). CDR3 region: CASSLGGTGTLNQPQHF. DNA of the CDR3: TGTGCCAGCAGCTTAGGAGGGACAGGCACACTCAATCAGCCCCAGCATTTT.

This clone was observed a handful of times. V usage is TRBV7-8 and J usage is TRBJ1-2; TRBD1 is a possible D gene (6 bases). Germline V gene data show CDR1 as SGHVS and CDR2 as FQNEAQ. The CDR3 consists of 16 residues. V lost 1 base to trimming and J lost 2 bases, with 14 bases between them. Written as DNA, the CDR3 is TGTGCCAGCAGCTTAGATCAACAGGGCGTCAACTATGGCTACACCTTC. This sequence encodes CASSLDQQGVNYGYTF.

This rearrangement joins TRBV5-8 to TRBJ1-6; maybe TRBD1 (5 bases). Germline assignment: CDR1 SGHTS and CDR2 YDEGEE. Trimming left V 4 bases short and J 9 bases short, with 14 bases between. This CDR3 is built from 14 residues. In DNA, the CDR3 is TGTGCCAGCAGCCTCGGGACTATAAGTTCACCCCTCCACTTT. Its protein is CASSLGTISSPLHF.

The chain links TRBV5-5 to TRBJ1-3, with D maybe TRBD1 (5 bases). This CDR3 has 16 residues. Germline values: CDR1 SGHKS, CDR2 YYEKEE (reference sequence). With 0 bases removed from V and 4 bases from J, the gap between germline ends came to 14 bases. The DNA for the CDR3 is TGTGCCAGCAGCTTGGGGCCAGGGTTCTCCGGAAACACCATATATTTT. Its translation: CASSLGPGFSGNTIYF.

This clone was observed a handful of times. The chain joins TRBV7-9 to TRBJ2-7, with 13 bases matching TRBD2. V trimming: 5 bases; J trimming: 3 bases; junction bases outside the gene matches: 7. Germline V CDR1 and CDR2: SEHNR, FQNEAQ (reference sequence). This CDR3 has 16 residues. The CDR3 protein is CASSATSGRALYEQYV. Written as DNA, the CDR3 is TGTGCCAGCAGCGCCACTAGCGGGAGGGCCCTCTACGAGCAGTACGTC.

This clone occurred a few times. The genes are TRBV11-3 and TRBJ2-3; unclear D gene. Germline assignment: CDR1 SGHNT and CDR2 YENEEA. The CDR3 runs to 12 residues. V was clipped by 8 bases and J by 4 bases, with 10 bases between them. The CDR3 sequence is CASGRRADTQYF. CDR3 coding DNA: TGTGCCAGCGGCCGACGGGCAGATACGCAGTATTTT.

This clone was observed a handful of times. The CDR3 loop is CASSQELAGGADTQYF. CDR3 bases: TGTGCCAGCAGCCAGGAACTAGCGGGGGGGGCAGATACGCAGTATTTT. V and J are TRBV4-2 and TRBJ2-3, with TRBD2 matching 13 bases. J gave up 4 bases and V 3 bases, and 4 bases lay outside the gene matches. Looked up from germline, CDR1 is LGHNA and CDR2 is YNFKEQ. The CDR3 runs to 16 residues.